This T cell receptor beta chain was found in a study of T cells in Graves' hyperthyroidism and ophthalmopathy. The PBMCs were taken from around 9 ml of fresh peripheral blood. This clonotype was recorded many times. There are 17 residues in the CDR3. Trimming removed 3 bases from V and 0 bases from J; junction bases left unmatched: 5. Germline assignment: CDR1 KGHSH and CDR2 LQKENI. RNA transcripts yielded amplified TCR beta CDR3 regions. The HTBI set primed first-round TCR CDR3 RT-PCR. TCRdb called the multiplex PCR reads again in MiXCR, with one record for every CDR3 protein. Altogether approximately 590,000 distinct CDR3 sequences are present, roughly 14% being singletons, with the ten largest covering 7.3%.

This receptor was taken from a woman aged 30 to 39 with Graves' hyperthyroidism. The rearrangement joins TRBV18 to TRBJ2-1; 10 positions match TRBD2. The sequenced sample was blood. The DNA for the CDR3 is TGTGCCAGCTCACCTAGGACTAGCGGAAGCTCCTACAATGAGCAGTTCTTC. Amino acids: CASSPRTSGSSYNEQFF.